The 17 T cell receptor beta chains reported below all come from one sample, sequenced in a study of blood T cell repertoires in COVID-19. Assay used: immunoSEQ multiplex PCR; TCRdb lists only in-frame clones, some missing. Of 150,000 to 200,000 clones detected, about three quarters appear once; the ten largest clones hold less than 30%. Sample: peripheral blood. The receptors stem from an older woman with acute or convalescent COVID-19.

The gene calls are TRBV5-1 and TRBJ2-3, with TRBD2 matching over 10 bases. This CDR3 has 16 residues. V was pared by 4 bases and J by 2 bases, with 7 bases of the junction left unmatched. Per the germline V gene, CDR1 is SGHRS and CDR2 is YFSETQ. The CDR3 reads CASSLRLAGPTDTQYF. For the CDR3, the DNA is TGCGCCAGCAGCCTCCGACTAGCGGGTCCCACAGATACGCAGTATTTT.

The chain recombines TRBV7-8 with TRBJ2-7, with 7 bases lining up with TRBD1. CDR1 is SGHVS and CDR2 is FQNEAQ in the germline V gene. This CDR3 contains 13 residues. With 5 bases clipped from V and 4 bases from J, the junction kept 5 bases outside the gene matches. Written as DNA, the CDR3 is TGTGCCAGCAGCCCAGGGACAGTTTACGAGCAGTACTTC. This gives the protein CASSPGTVYEQYF.

The CDR3 loop is CASSDSSVGANQPQHF. CDR3 DNA: TGTGCCAGCAGTGACTCGAGCGTGGGGGCCAATCAGCCCCAGCATTTT. The chain uses TRBV6-4 and TRBJ1-5; weak D call: TRBD1 (6 bases). The CDR3 has 16 amino acids. The V gene's germline CDR1 is MRHNA and CDR2 SNTAGT. V was clipped by 0 bases and J by 3 bases, with 12 bases between them.

The V and J genes are TRBV15 and TRBJ2-3; TRBD1 might be the D (7 bases). Germline V CDR1 and CDR2: LNHNV, YYDKDF (reference sequence). The CDR3 is made up of 18 amino acids. Trimming cost V 3 bases and J 2 bases, with 21 bases left between them. The CDR3 DNA reads TGTGCCACCAGCAGTGGAGGGGGCGTCCCCACCACCACAGATACGCAGTATTTT. The encoded protein is CATSSGGGVPTTTDTQYF.

The chain joins TRBV11-2 to TRBJ2-1; 9 positions match TRBD2. The CDR3 has 16 residues. Germline V CDR1 and CDR2: SGHAT, FQNNGV. V lost 4 bases, J lost 4 bases, and 8 bases stayed unmatched. The CDR3 protein is CASSSQRLAGYNEQFF. Here the CDR3 DNA reads TGTGCCAGCAGCTCCCAAAGGCTAGCGGGGTACAATGAGCAGTTCTTC.

The chain is built from TRBV6-1 and TRBJ1-2, with D possibly matching TRBD1 (6 bases). Germline-derived CDR1 and CDR2 are MNHNS and SASEGT. V lost 1 base to trimming and J lost 7 bases, with 13 bases between them. The CDR3 has 14 residues. The CDR3 spells CASSEGRGYSGYTF. CDR3 DNA: TGTGCCAGCAGTGAAGGCAGGGGTTATAGTGGCTACACCTTC.

The chain carries TRBV2 and TRBJ1-5; no clear D. Germline CDR1 and CDR2: SNHLY and FYNNEI. The CDR3 totals 15 residues. Trimming stripped 7 bases from V and 1 base from J, with 14 bases between. CDR3 sequence: CASTGEGLSNQPQHF. CDR3 bases: TGTGCCAGCACAGGAGAGGGTCTGAGCAATCAGCCCCAGCATTTT.

In this sample, this clone turned up a few times. The V gene is TRBV12-3 or TRBV12-4, the J gene TRBJ2-7; 7 bases align to TRBD1. The CDR3 covers 12 residues. J gave up 5 bases and V 6 bases, and 4 bases lay outside the gene matches. CDR3 in DNA: TGTGCCAGCAGCCCAGGGGGTCACGAGCAGTACTTC. It is translated as CASSPGGHEQYF.

The chain recombines TRBV5-1 with TRBJ2-2; no firm D call. The germline V gene encodes CDR1 SGHRS and CDR2 YFSETQ. V lost 1 base, J lost 6 bases, and 7 bases lay in between. CDR3 size: 13 residues. DNA of the CDR3: TGCGCCAGCAGCTTGCTAGAGTCCGGGGAGCTGTTTTTT. Its translation is CASSLLESGELFF.

This chain uses TRBV11-3 with TRBJ2-3; 10 positions match TRBD2. Germline loops: CDR1 SGHNT, CDR2 YENEEA. The CDR3 is made up of 15 amino acids. The trim removed 5 bases at V and 5 bases at J, leaving 7 bases unmatched. CDR3 nucleotide sequence: TGTGCCAGCAGCCGAGGGACTAGCGAAGAAGATACGCAGTATTTT. Its protein is CASSRGTSEEDTQYF.

This clone was seen only once. The rearrangement links TRBV5-6 to TRBJ2-3; 10 nucleotides line up with TRBD1. Germline CDR1 reads SGHDT; CDR2 reads YYEEEE. The length of the CDR3 is 15 residues. The junction had 3 bases not matched to a gene; V was cut back by 4 bases and J by 1 base. In DNA, the CDR3 is TGTGCCAGCAGCGTGACAGGGGGCGGCACAGATACGCAGTATTTT. Translation: CASSVTGGGTDTQYF. Together with reference TRBV5-6 and TRBJ2-3, the CDR3 gives the full variable domain: DAGVTQSPTHLIKTRGQQVTLRCSPKSGHDTVSWYQQALGQGPQFIFQYYEEEERQRGNFPDRFSGHQFPNYSSELNVNALLLGDSALYLCASSVTGGGTDTQYFGPGTRLTVL.

This clone has just a few counts. The rearrangement joins TRBV7-8 to TRBJ2-1, with 7 bases lining up with TRBD2. The CDR3 length is 15 residues. Germline V gives CDR1 SGHVS, CDR2 FQNEAQ. The ends lost 2 bases at V and 7 bases at J; junction bases unmatched: 8. CDR3 sequence (DNA): TGTGCCAGCAGCTTAAGGCGGGAGCTTGCGAATGAGCAGTTCTTC. This sequence encodes CASSLRRELANEQFF.

This clone was seen a handful of times. The V and J genes are TRBV6-5 and TRBJ1-5, with D maybe TRBD1 (5 bases). The V and J ends lost 4 bases and 5 bases respectively, with 12 bases between them. The V gene's germline CDR1 is MNHEY and CDR2 SVGAGI. The CDR3 has 14 amino acids. This chain's CDR3 is CASSLRGSDQPQHF. The DNA for the CDR3 is TGTGCCAGCAGTTTAAGGGGTTCGGATCAGCCCCAGCATTTT.

This clone was counted between two and nine times. This chain links TRBV11-3 with TRBJ2-5; 7 bases fit TRBD1. CDR1 is SGHNT, CDR2 YENEEA, per germline. With V trimmed by 5 bases and J by 3 bases, 3 bases remained unmatched. The CDR3 has 13 residues. The CDR3 reads CASSRDREETQYF. DNA of the CDR3: TGTGCCAGCAGCCGAGACAGGGAAGAGACCCAGTACTTC.

V usage is TRBV7-2 and J usage is TRBJ2-7, with 11 bases that match TRBD2. The CDR3 covers 16 residues. V lost 2 bases and J lost 5; bases outside the gene matches: 8. Germline assignment: CDR1 SGHTA and CDR2 FQGNSA. DNA for the CDR3: TGTGCCAGCAGCTTAAGGGGTCGGGGACTAGCGGACGAGCAGTACTTC. It codes for CASSLRGRGLADEQYF.

CDR3 bases: TGTGCCAGCAGCTTACCCTTGGAAAGCGCAGATACGCAGTATTTT. Translating it yields CASSLPLESADTQYF. V and J are TRBV7-3 and TRBJ2-3; no clear D. The CDR3 length is 15 residues. Germline V lookup: CDR1 SGHTA, CDR2 FQGTGA. V was cut by 2 bases and J by 4 bases, with 13 bases left in between.

Only a few counts were recorded for this clone. CDR3 loop: CASSDYEQYF. The CDR3 DNA follows: TGTGCCAGTAGCGACTACGAGCAGTACTTC. This sequence joins TRBV2 and TRBJ2-7; the D gene is possibly TRBD2 (5 bases). Germline V gene sequence: CDR1 SNHLY, CDR2 FYNNEI. V was trimmed by 9 bases and J by 3 bases, leaving 6 bases between them. The CDR3 spans 10 residues. Filled out from reference TRBV2 and TRBJ2-7, the complete variable domain reads EPEVTQTPSHQVTQMGQEVILRCVPISNHLYFYWYRQILGQKVEFLVSFYNNEISEKSEIFDDQFSVERPDGSNFTLKIRSTKLEDSAMYFCASSDYEQYFGPGTRLTVT.